This TCR beta chain was observed in a study of blood T cells in healthy people across ages (dated by TCRdb to 2014 to 2015). In terms of the full investigation: Template switching captured roughly one uniquely barcoded TCR beta cDNA molecule per two T cells in model experiments. To avoid experimental bias, donors of different ages were randomly spread across the sequencing lanes. The donors were divided into four age groups: young (average approximately 16 years), middle-aged (roughly 42), aged (approximately 62) and long-lived (about 80). Two additional independent replicas of 1 million unique cDNA reads from the same blood draw were analyzed for two donors (one aged 18 to 30 and one aged 80 or older). Using deep sequencing normalized with unique cDNA molecular identifiers, the study measured how TCR beta repertoire diversity changes with age. What the work shows at the level of the full study, not this receptor alone: Bulk unsorted PBMC profiling prevented conclusive comparison of naive and antigen-experienced compartments. Observed TCR beta diversity per million T cells fell roughly linearly with age, and a significant reduction was already apparent by age roughly 41. Donor CMV infection status was unknown, potentially confounding age-related changes in expanded clonotypes. Estimates of total diversity based on one million sequenced T cells were regarded as lower bounds and as underestimates. Compared with the aged group, more naive CD4+ T cells, fewer expanded clones and increased TCR diversity were shown by the long-lived group, suggesting age selection. There was a strong correlation between observed TCR beta diversity and the percentage of naive T cells measured by flow cytometry.

This clonotype was seen a handful of times. Its recognized antigen is unknown. Base qualities are not at hand, and no much larger clone is one base apart. Systemically healthy Caucasian individuals from Russia, 35 to 40 in total and aged 6 to 90 years, were included as donors. Approximately 9 milliliters of peripheral blood were collected from each donor into EDTA-treated Vacutainer tubes. Ficoll-Paque density-gradient centrifugation was used to isolate PBMCs, with at least 6.5 million per sample. Total RNA, at least 5.5 micrograms per sample, was extracted from PBMCs with Trizol reagent. The percentages of naive CD45RAhigh/CD27high T cells were determined by flow cytometry on a PBMC aliquot from every donor. The method was 5' RACE. A second PCR of about 6 to 11 cycles was run with a J-beta primer mix and a sample-barcoded 5' primer. A unique molecular identifier was introduced onto each TCR beta cDNA molecule by a template-switch 5' adaptor carrying 12 random nucleotides. At least 2.5 million CDR3-containing paired-end reads were obtained from each sample. All of the RNA was converted into first-strand cDNA using the Mint cDNA synthesis kit, with a TRBC-specific oligonucleotide serving as the primer. After uracil-DNA glycosylase treatment, a first 18-cycle PCR used universal primers M1SS and BC2_uni_R on all cDNA. The published analysis was carried out like this. Normalization of each sample was performed by random selection of 1 million high-quality reads, each carrying a distinct molecular identifier. Reads sharing molecular identifiers were discarded rather than binned into consensus sequences. CDR3 identification, clonotype clustering and error correction used MiTCR with a Q25 quality threshold and the strictest error-elimination algorithm. Lower-bound total TCR beta diversity was estimated with a nonparametric unseen species model using Euler transformation. TCRdb reanalyzed the raw reads on its own, using fastp at Q25 for trimming and MiXCR for clone calling, and kept in-frame beta chains. Duplicate CDR3 protein sequences are folded into a single record with the most common DNA and genes. The V and J calls reflect TCRdb's pipeline rather than the authors' work. Present in this sample are around 2 million distinct CDR3 sequences, around 42% of which were seen just once. More than 20% of the sample lies in the top ten.

Sequences were obtained from blood. The TCR was taken from a human donor in good health.

The CDR3 in this case is CASGLEVSGETQYF. The DNA is TGTGCTAGTGGTTTGGAGGTTAGCGGAGAGACCCAGTACTTC. Rearrangement joined TRBV12-5 to TRBJ2-5; TRBD2 is a weak D gene call, 6 bases matching. There are 14 amino acids in the CDR3, from cysteine to phenylalanine inclusive. Only the CDR3 region is kept as DNA, spanning 42 bases read in frame from base 1. A distance of 10 bases separates the germline ends of V and J, which lose 1 base and 4 bases respectively. CDR1 and CDR2, per the germline V gene, are LGHNT and FRNRAP.